What follows are 27 T cell receptor beta chains derived from one specimen sequenced in a study of cytomegalovirus exposure and HLA in healthy donors. Primers: 60 Vbeta forward and 13 Jbeta reverse. The data were produced by immunoSEQ multiplex PCR, yet TCRdb's version contains in-frame clones alone and is incomplete. This table has about 120,000 clones, around 86% appearing once. The sequenced sample was PBMCs. The receptors derive from a woman aged 25-40 years in good health and CMV-seronegative.

The V call is TRBV28, the J call TRBJ1-1; TRBD1 agrees at 8 bases. V was pared by 6 bases and J by 2 bases, with 5 bases of the junction left unmatched. Germline CDR1 and CDR2: MDHEN and SYDVKM. CDR3 length equals 14 residues. In DNA, the CDR3 is TGTGCCAGCAGGGACAGGGCGCGTAACACTGAAGCTTTCTTT. Translating it yields CASRDRARNTEAFF. Together with reference TRBV28 and TRBJ1-1, the CDR3 gives the full variable domain: DVKVTQSSRYLVKRTGEKVFLECVQDMDHENMFWYRQDPGLGLRLIYFSYDVKMKEKGDIPEGYSVSREKKERFSLILESASTNQTSMYLCASRDRARNTEAFFGQGTRLTVV.

This chain joins TRBV28 and TRBJ2-7; 9 bases map to TRBD1. CDR3 length: 14 residues. The germline gives CDR1 MDHEN, CDR2 SYDVKM. Trimming removed 3 bases from V and 3 bases from J; junction bases left unmatched: 3. The chain's CDR3 is CASSFWDRVYEQYF. The CDR3 nucleotides are TGTGCCAGCAGTTTCTGGGACAGGGTCTACGAGCAGTACTTC.

In DNA form, the CDR3 reads TGCGCCACAAGAGAGGCGCCGGCTGGAAACACCATATATTTT. Its translation: CATREAPAGNTIYF. This chain uses TRBV10-2 with TRBJ1-3; D gene unclear. V lost 10 bases and J 2 bases, leaving 15 bases between the germline ends. This CDR3 contains 14 residues. Germline lookup yields CDR1 WSHSY and CDR2 SAAADI.

The V call is TRBV10-1, the J call TRBJ2-7; weak D call: TRBD2 (6 bases). The CDR3 totals 15 residues. CDR1 is WNHNN, CDR2 SYGVQD, per germline (reference sequence). The germline V and J ends were trimmed by 2 bases and 3 bases, with 14 bases remaining between them. CDR3 sequence reads: CASSETGRENYEQYF. In nucleotides, the CDR3 is TGCGCCAGCAGTGAGACGGGGCGGGAAAACTACGAGCAGTACTTC.

The chain recombines TRBV5-4 with TRBJ2-7; D is possibly TRBD2 (6 bases). V lost 3 bases and J lost 4, with 17 bases in between. CDR1 is SGHNT and CDR2 is YYREEE in the germline V gene (reference sequence). The CDR3 spans 15 residues. CDR3 nucleotides: TGTGCCAGCAGCTCGGAGGGAGTCTCAAAATACGAGCAGTACTTC. Its protein is CASSSEGVSKYEQYF. The whole variable domain, filled in from reference TRBV5-4 and TRBJ2-7, reads ETGVTQSPTHLIKTRGQQVTLRCSSQSGHNTVSWYQQALGQGPQFIFQYYREEENGRGNFPPRFSGLQFPNYSSELNVNALELDDSALYLCASSSEGVSKYEQYFGPGTRLTVT.

This clone was seen only once. This rearrangement joins TRBV5-1 to TRBJ2-7, with 7 bases fitting TRBD1. Germline CDR1 is SGHRS and CDR2 is YFSETQ. This CDR3 is built from 12 residues. V shed 5 bases and J 2 bases; nucleotides not matched to a gene: 1. For the CDR3, the DNA is TGCGCCAGCAGGCAGGGGGCCTACGAGCAGTACTTC. As protein: CASRQGAYEQYF.

The chain combines TRBV4-1 with TRBJ2-2, with 11 bases matching TRBD2. Trimming cost V 8 bases and J 6 bases; bases outside gene matches: 11. In germline, CDR1 is MGHRA, CDR2 YSYEKL. The CDR3 covers 16 residues. CDR3 DNA: TGCGCCAGCTCAACAGATAGCGGGAGGGCCCCCGGGGAGCTGTTTTTT. Encoded protein: CASSTDSGRAPGELFF.

This chain joins TRBV7-8 and TRBJ2-3; 7 nucleotides agree with TRBD2. In germline, CDR1 is SGHVS, CDR2 FQNEAQ. The length of the CDR3 is 16 residues. J lost 3 bases, V lost 2 bases, and 8 bases had no gene match. This CDR3 is CASSLREGATTDTQYF. In nucleotides, the CDR3 is TGTGCCAGCAGCTTAAGGGAGGGAGCCACGACAGATACGCAGTATTTT. Variable domain in full (rest from reference TRBV7-8 and TRBJ2-3): GAGVSQSPRYKVAKRGQDVALRCDPISGHVSLFWYQQALGQGPEFLTYFQNEAQLDKSGLPSDRFFAERPEGSVSTLKIQRTQQEDSAVYLCASSLREGATTDTQYFGPGTRLTVL.

To note about this clone: One end of the junction is discordant with germline, which a read error may explain. This rearrangement joins TRBV7-9 to TRBJ1-1, with D perhaps TRBD1 (5 bases). The germline gives CDR1 SEHNR, CDR2 FQNEAQ (reference sequence). There are 13 residues in the CDR3. The CDR3 coding sequence is TGTTCCAGCAGCGACCGGGACTTGACTGAAGCTTTCTTT. Amino acids: CSSSDRDLTEAFF. The full variable domain, rest sourced from reference TRBV7-9 and TRBJ1-1, is DTGVSQNPRHKITKRGQNVTFRCDPISEHNRLYWYRQTLGQGPEFLTYFQNEAQLEKSRLLSDRFSAERPKGSFSTLEIQRTEQGDSAMYLCSSSDRDLTEAFFGQGTRLTVV.

The chain is built from TRBV11-3 and TRBJ2-7; TRBD1 matches 10 bases. CDR1 SGHNT and CDR2 YENEEA come from the germline V gene. This CDR3 contains 14 residues. With 5 bases clipped from V and 6 bases from J, the junction kept 7 bases outside the gene matches. The CDR3 here is CASSHRDRGSEQYF. The CDR3 DNA reads as TGTGCCAGCAGCCACCGGGACAGGGGATCCGAGCAGTACTTC.

The chain uses TRBV10-2 and TRBJ2-3, with TRBD1 matching 7 bases. After removal of 6 bases from V and 2 bases from J, the junction contained 5 bases not matched to a gene. This CDR3 comprises 14 residues. Germline assignment: CDR1 WSHSY and CDR2 SAAADI. The CDR3 DNA follows: TGCGCCAGCAGGGGACAGCTCCTCACAGATACGCAGTATTTT. This codes for CASRGQLLTDTQYF.

This chain links TRBV5-1 with TRBJ1-1, with 8 bases identical to TRBD1. Germline assignment: CDR1 SGHRS and CDR2 YFSETQ. The junction had 9 bases not matched to a gene; V was cut back by 4 bases and J by 4 bases. There are 15 residues in the CDR3. Here the CDR3 reads CASSVSQTGGTEAFF. The CDR3 nucleotides are TGCGCCAGCAGCGTAAGCCAAACAGGGGGCACTGAAGCTTTCTTT.

The CDR3 bases are TGTGCCAGTAGTAGCTCCTGGACAGGAGGGGAGGACATTCAGTACTTC. Translating it yields CASSSSWTGGEDIQYF. This rearrangement joins TRBV19 to TRBJ2-4; the D gene is possibly TRBD1 (7 bases). Germline values: CDR1 LNHDA, CDR2 SQIVND (reference sequence). The CDR3 sequence is 16 residues long. V lost 4 bases, J lost 8 bases, and 21 bases lay in between.

CDR3 coding DNA: TGTGCCAGCAGTTTTTTTGACAGGGTGAACACCGGGGAGCTGTTTTTT. Translating it yields CASSFFDRVNTGELFF. The chain links TRBV6-5 to TRBJ2-2; 7 nucleotides agree with TRBD1. Trimming took 4 bases from V and 1 from J; bases not matched to a gene: 6. Germline CDR1 is MNHEY and CDR2 is SVGAGI. CDR3 length equals 16 residues.

There are a few counts of this clone. The chain uses TRBV9 and TRBJ2-2; TRBD1 agrees at 7 bases. J was trimmed by 6 bases and V by 4 bases; bases with no gene match: 3. The CDR3 consists of 13 residues. Germline V gives CDR1 SGDLS, CDR2 YYNGEE. The CDR3, as DNA: TGTGCCAGCAGCTGGACAGGTTCCGGGGAGCTGTTTTTT. Amino acids: CASSWTGSGELFF.

The V gene is TRBV5-4, the J gene TRBJ2-7; 8 positions agree with TRBD2. Germline loops: CDR1 SGHNT, CDR2 YYREEE (reference sequence). The ends lost 4 bases at V and 7 bases at J; junction bases unmatched: 7. This CDR3 is 13 amino acids long. The CDR3 DNA follows: TGTGCCAGCAGCCTACCGGGACTAGGGGAGCAGTACTTC. Translation gives CASSLPGLGEQYF.

The gene calls are TRBV6-6 and TRBJ1-4; 11 bases align to TRBD1. J gave up 8 bases and V 1 base, and 3 bases lay outside the gene matches. Per the germline V gene, CDR1 is MNHNY and CDR2 is SVGAGI (reference sequence). This CDR3 has 15 amino acids. CDR3 in DNA: TGTGCCAGCAGTTACTATGGGACAGGGGGAGAAAAACTGTTTTTT. It specifies CASSYYGTGGEKLFF.

The rearrangement joins TRBV7-2 to TRBJ2-5; the D is unclear. The J call may be mistaken, given a closer DNA end match to TRBJ2-7. Germline CDR1 reads SGHTA; CDR2 reads FQGNSA. This CDR3 comprises 13 residues. The CDR3 nucleotides are TGTGCCAGCAGCCTTGAAAGCTCCTACGAGCAGTACTTC. This encodes CASSLESSYEQYF.

V gene TRBV2 combines with J gene TRBJ1-2; no clear D gene. Trimming shortened V by 6 bases and J by 3 bases, and 14 bases separated the two germline ends. CDR3 length equals 14 residues. Germline values: CDR1 SNHLY, CDR2 FYNNEI. The CDR3 sequence: CASRYATGDYGYTF. CDR3 DNA sequence: TGTGCCAGCAGATATGCGACCGGAGACTATGGCTACACCTTC.

This chain joins TRBV7-9 and TRBJ2-1; TRBD1 aligns across 10 bases. In germline, CDR1 is SEHNR, CDR2 FQNEAQ (reference sequence). The CDR3 is 14 amino acids. Trimming cost V 3 bases and J 9 bases; bases outside gene matches: 5. CDR3 sequence reads: CASSFKRDRGEQFF. CDR3 DNA sequence: TGTGCCAGCAGCTTTAAAAGGGACAGGGGTGAGCAGTTCTTC.

The J gene is TRBJ2-2, the V gene TRBV5-1, with 9 bases identical to TRBD1. Germline V gene data show CDR1 as SGHRS and CDR2 as YFSETQ. With 0 bases clipped from V and 6 bases from J, the junction kept 6 bases outside the gene matches. CDR3 size: 16 residues. The CDR3 here is CASSLEGTGISGELFF. The DNA for the CDR3 is TGCGCCAGCAGCTTGGAAGGGACAGGGATCTCCGGGGAGCTGTTTTTT.

The chain has TRBV7-9 and TRBJ2-1; 8 bases align to TRBD2. V was clipped by 5 bases and J by 1 base; unmatched bases: 4. The CDR3 loop spans 15 amino acids. Germline values: CDR1 SEHNR, CDR2 FQNEAQ (reference sequence). The CDR3 sequence is CASSPLAGSYNEQFF. DNA of the CDR3: TGTGCCAGCAGCCCCTTAGCGGGGTCCTACAATGAGCAGTTCTTC.

The J gene is TRBJ2-1, the V gene TRBV5-1, with 11 positions matching TRBD2. From germline, CDR1 is SGHRS and CDR2 YFSETQ. J was trimmed by 4 bases and V by 5 bases; bases with no gene match: 5. This CDR3 contains 15 residues. The CDR3 loop reads CASRTTSGSYNEQFF. The CDR3 nucleotides read TGCGCCAGCAGAACTACTAGCGGGAGTTACAATGAGCAGTTCTTC.

The chain combines TRBV7-3 with TRBJ2-5; D is possibly TRBD2 (7 bases). CDR3 length equals 17 residues. V shed 2 bases and J shed 5 bases, with 21 bases lying between them. Germline loops: CDR1 SGHTA, CDR2 FQGTGA. The CDR3 here is CASSLGVGGPLGETQYF. Here the CDR3 DNA reads TGTGCCAGCAGCTTAGGCGTCGGGGGGCCGCTGGGGGAGACCCAGTACTTC.

This chain links TRBV6-1 with TRBJ2-2, with 8 bases identical to TRBD1. The CDR3 runs 14 residues. Germline-derived CDR1 and CDR2 are MNHNS and SASEGT. After removal of 6 bases from V and 5 bases from J, the junction contained 5 bases not matched to a gene. This chain's CDR3 is CASRTDRVTGELFF. The CDR3 DNA follows: TGTGCCAGCAGGACGGACAGGGTGACCGGGGAGCTGTTTTTT.

This chain links TRBV5-6 with TRBJ2-7, with D possibly being TRBD1 (5 bases). The V and J ends lost 2 bases and 5 bases respectively, with 14 bases between them. Germline CDR1 and CDR2: SGHDT and YYEEEE. CDR3 length equals 14 residues. The CDR3 DNA sequence: TGTGCCAGCAGCTTCCTCAAGGGGTACGACGAGCAGTACTTC. This codes for CASSFLKGYDEQYF.

The rearrangement uses TRBV27 and TRBJ1-1, with D possibly being TRBD1 (6 bases). V shed 6 bases and J shed 1 base, with 9 bases lying between them. There are 13 residues in the CDR3. Germline V gene data show CDR1 as MNHEY and CDR2 as SMNVEV (reference sequence). The CDR3 reads CASRSTGNTEAFF. CDR3 nucleotide sequence: TGTGCCAGCAGGTCGACAGGGAACACTGAAGCTTTCTTT.